This T cell receptor beta chain originates from a study of blood T cell repertoires in COVID-19 (dated by TCRdb to 2019 to 2021). Broadly, across the study: The collaborator samples originated in the United States, Italy and Spain and spanned the acute and convalescent phases of COVID-19. The material from the prospective study consisted of cDNA or gDNA derived from T cells, B-cell-depleted T cells, or PBMCs. Subjects who had been exposed to COVID-19, were actively infected with it, or had recovered from it provided the deeply sampled blood TCRbeta repertoires that made up the dataset. The repertoires were released in a freely available public database intended as a resource for research on the immune response to SARS-CoV-2. Samples came from the ongoing ImmuneRACE study (first 160 participants) plus 1,254 subjects from 6 global collaborators. Sample metadata almost always included a de-identified subject ID, COVID-19 status, age in years and sex. Where HLA class I and class II types were available, the types were taken from metadata supplied by the sample provider, not from assay-based typing. Here is what the overall study found, with its caveats: How much clinical and demographic metadata was included differed by source and by participant, and the metadata was provided uncurated.

TCRbeta CDR3 regions were amplified from genomic DNA by means of the immunoSEQ Assay, a bias-controlled multiplex PCR. Per the source publication's procedure: Nucleated cell counts per sample were estimated from amplification of reference gene primers within the assay. Sequence reads were collapsed and filtered to measure the absolute abundance of every unique TCRbeta CDR3 rearrangement. For each sample, productive Simpson clonality was calculated by taking the square root of Simpson's diversity index across productive rearrangements. Held by TCRdb, this immuneACCESS table contains in-frame sequences only and omits some clones. Under half of the omission traces to an unresolved V gene where checked; the cause of the rest is unknown. V and J calls and clone size come straight from that table; D and trimming were deduced from the DNA. This sample comprises 350,000 to 400,000 clones, about nine tenths of them detected only once. Clones ranked in the top ten supply just over 0.85% of the sample.

Remarks on this clone: Its target antigen remains unknown. No base quality information exists; no much larger clone differs at one position.

Looking up the germline V gene yields CDR1 SQVTM and CDR2 ANQGSEA. The CDR3 runs 13 amino acids, cysteine and phenylalanine included. The read is trimmed to its CDR3 DNA, 39 bases read in frame from base 1. V ends up 5 bases short and J 3 bases short, with an unmatched junction base count of 3. Participants in the prospective study were enrolled through a virtual design, were aged roughly 18 to 100 years, and lived in approximately 24 United States geographic areas. Cohort assignment in the prospective study relied on participant-reported clinical history from a screening survey and a study questionnaire. A participant counted as exposed if, within 2 weeks of entering the study, that participant had been in contact with someone who had a PCR-confirmed or clinician-diagnosed COVID-19 case. In the prospective study, whole blood, serum and a nasopharyngeal or oropharyngeal swab were collected from each participant by mobile phlebotomists. Additional blood draws and questionnaires over an approximately 2-month period could optionally be provided by prospective study participants. Prospective study blood samples were shipped either frozen or at room temperature before DNA extraction.

This sequence originates from a woman aged 40-49 years who had been exposed to COVID-19. In this chain, TRBV29-1 is recombined with TRBJ1-4; the central 7 bases match TRBD1. Sequencing was done on a sample of PBMCs or T cells enriched from blood (not recorded which). Read as DNA, the sequence is TGCAGCGTTCCAGGGGGTTCTAATGAAAAACTGTTTTTT. This codes for CSVPGGSNEKLFF.